The sequence of this T cell receptor beta chain was determined in a study of shared clonotypes between healthy human individuals. On the study more broadly: Aged 18 to 49, the donors were a couple of women and a few men.

The CDR3 covers 17 residues. V lost 2 bases, J lost 1 base, and 7 bases stayed unmatched. In germline, CDR1 is SGHRS, CDR2 YFSETQ. Here immunoSEQ multiplex PCR was the method, and the copy in TCRdb shows in-frame clones only, minus some. The sample includes around 1.1 million clones, approximately 77% of them seen just once. This sequence was found in a young man in good health. Some clones in this sample may be carry-over from other donors' samples. This chain connects TRBV5-1 to TRBJ2-3, with 10 bases identical to TRBD2. Source material: memory CD4+ T cells from PBMCs. Subset meaning: CD45RA-negative fraction. CDR3 loop: CASSFLAGEGGTDTQYF. The CDR3 DNA is TGCGCCAGCAGCTTCCTAGCGGGAGAGGGCGGCACAGATACGCAGTATTTT.